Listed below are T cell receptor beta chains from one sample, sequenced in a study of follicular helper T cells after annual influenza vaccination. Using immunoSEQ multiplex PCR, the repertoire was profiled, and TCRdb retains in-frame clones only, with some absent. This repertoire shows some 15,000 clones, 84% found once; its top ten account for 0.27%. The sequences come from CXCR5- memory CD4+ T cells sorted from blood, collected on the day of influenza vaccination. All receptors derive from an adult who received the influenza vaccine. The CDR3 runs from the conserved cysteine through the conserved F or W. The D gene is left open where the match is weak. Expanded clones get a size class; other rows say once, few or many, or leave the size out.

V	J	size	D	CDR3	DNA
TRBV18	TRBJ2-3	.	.	CASSPFPRTQDSTDTQYF	TGTGCCAGCTCACCATTTCCCCGCACTCAAGATAGCACAGATACGCAGTATTTT
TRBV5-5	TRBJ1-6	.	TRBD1	CASSLGTGTANSPLHF	TGTGCCAGCAGCTTGGGCACCGGGACAGCTAATTCACCCCTCCACTTT
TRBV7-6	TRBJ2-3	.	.	CASSLRGTVTDTQYF	TGTGCCAGCAGCTTACGGGGGACCGTCACAGATACGCAGTATTTT
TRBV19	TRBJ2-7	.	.	CASSMRTSARNSYEQYF	TGTGCCAGTAGTATGAGGACCAGCGCCCGCAATTCCTACGAGCAGTACTTC
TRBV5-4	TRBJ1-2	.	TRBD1	CASSLERTGLYGYTF	TGTGCCAGCAGCTTGGAGAGGACAGGGCTCTATGGCTACACCTTC
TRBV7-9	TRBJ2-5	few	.	CASSLIQETQYF	TGTGCCAGCAGCTTGATCCAAGAGACCCAGTACTTC
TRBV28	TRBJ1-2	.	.	CASSLWLGGYGYTF	TGTGCCAGCAGTCTATGGCTTGGAGGCTATGGCTACACCTTC
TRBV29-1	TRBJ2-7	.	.	CSIKQGWDYEQYF	TGCAGCATAAAACAGGGCTGGGACTACGAGCAGTACTTC
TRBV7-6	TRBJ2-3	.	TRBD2	CASSLNRAGGLLEDTQYF	TGTGCCAGCAGCTTAAACAGAGCGGGGGGGCTGTTGGAAGATACGCAGTATTTT
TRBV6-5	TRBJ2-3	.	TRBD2	CASSYLAGGLDTQYF	TGTGCCAGCAGTTATCTAGCGGGGGGGCTAGATACGCAGTATTTT
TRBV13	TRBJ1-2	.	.	CASSFFGRPGGYGYTF	TGTGCCAGCAGCTTTTTCGGGCGTCCCGGCGGCTATGGCTACACCTTC
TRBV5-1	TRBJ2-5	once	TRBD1	CASTTLGQDQETQYF	TGCGCCAGCACAACTCTTGGACAGGACCAAGAGACCCAGTACTTC
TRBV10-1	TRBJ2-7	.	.	CASSEQGSDEQYF	TGCGCCAGCAGTGAGCAAGGGAGCGACGAGCAGTACTTC
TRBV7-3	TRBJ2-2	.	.	CASSPNTGELFF	TGTGCCAGCAGCCCCAACACCGGGGAGCTGTTTTTT
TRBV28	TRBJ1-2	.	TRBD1	CASSGPFQGALSGYTF	TGTGCCAGCAGTGGTCCCTTTCAGGGGGCGCTTTCTGGCTACACCTTC
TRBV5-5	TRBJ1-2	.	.	CASSFDSDRPYGYTF	TGTGCCAGCAGCTTCGATTCAGACAGACCTTATGGCTACACCTTC
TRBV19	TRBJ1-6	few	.	CASSMGPKNSPLHF	TGTGCCAGTAGTATGGGACCGAAAAATTCACCCCTCCACTTT
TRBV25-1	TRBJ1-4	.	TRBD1	CASTRTGATNEKLFF	TGTGCCAGCACCAGAACAGGGGCAACTAATGAAAAACTGTTTTTT
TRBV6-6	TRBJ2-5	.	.	CASSRREQETQYF	TGTGCCAGCAGCCGCCGGGAGCAAGAGACCCAGTACTTC
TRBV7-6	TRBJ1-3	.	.	CASSSFELSGNTIYF	TGTGCCAGCAGCTCGTTTGAACTCTCTGGAAATACCATATATTTT
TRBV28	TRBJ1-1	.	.	CASSSDPNTEAFF	TGTGCCAGCAGCTCCGACCCGAACACTGAAGCTTTCTTT
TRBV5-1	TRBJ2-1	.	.	CASSWDPDGNEQFF	TGCGCCAGCAGCTGGGACCCGGACGGGAATGAGCAGTTCTTC
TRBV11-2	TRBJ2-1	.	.	CASSLLGQAYNEQFF	TGTGCCAGCAGCTTATTGGGGCAGGCATACAATGAGCAGTTCTTC
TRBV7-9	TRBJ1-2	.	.	CASSHPNQGNGYTF	TGTGCCAGCAGCCACCCGAATCAGGGGAATGGCTACACCTTC
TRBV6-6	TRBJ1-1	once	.	CASIDPGGNTEAFF	TGTGCCAGCATAGACCCCGGGGGGAACACTGAAGCTTTCTTT
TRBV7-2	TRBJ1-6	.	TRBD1	CASSSRQGYSPLHF	TGTGCCAGCAGCTCTCGACAGGGGTATTCACCCCTCCACTTT
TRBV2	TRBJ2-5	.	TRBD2	CASVRGGARETQYF	TGTGCCAGCGTTCGCGGGGGGGCTAGAGAGACCCAGTACTTC
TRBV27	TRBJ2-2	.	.	CASSYNRNTGELFF	TGTGCCAGCAGTTACAACAGGAACACCGGGGAGCTGTTTTTT
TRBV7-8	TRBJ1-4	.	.	CASSLSGPGEKLFF	TGTGCCAGCAGCTTGTCGGGGCCGGGTGAAAAACTGTTTTTT
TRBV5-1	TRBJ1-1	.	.	CASSLGGPLNTEAFF	TGCGCCAGCAGCTTGGGGGGGCCCTTGAACACTGAAGCTTTCTTT
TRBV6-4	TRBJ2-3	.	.	CATGTEGDTQYF	TGTGCCACTGGAACGGAGGGGGATACGCAGTATTTT
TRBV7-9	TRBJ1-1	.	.	CASSLAGRVGTEAFF	TGTGCCAGCAGCTTAGCGGGTAGGGTGGGAACTGAAGCTTTCTTT
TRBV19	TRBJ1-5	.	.	CASSLDYSNQPQHF	TGTGCCAGTAGTCTCGACTATAGCAATCAGCCCCAGCATTTT
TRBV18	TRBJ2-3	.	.	CASSPMYRGTDTQYF	TGTGCCAGCTCACCAATGTATAGGGGCACAGATACGCAGTATTTT
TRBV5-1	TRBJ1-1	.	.	CASSPGRGPRGAFF	TGCGCCAGCAGCCCCGGGAGGGGCCCCCGAGGAGCTTTCTTT
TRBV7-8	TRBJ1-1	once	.	CASSLVGQTEAFF	TGTGCCAGCAGCTTAGTTGGACAAACTGAAGCTTTCTTT
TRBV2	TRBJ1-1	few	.	CASSVDLNTEAFF	TGTGCCAGCAGTGTGGACTTGAACACTGAAGCTTTCTTT
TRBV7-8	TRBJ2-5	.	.	CASSLTRDSWYF	TGTGCCAGCAGCTTAACGCGGGACTCTTGGTACTTC
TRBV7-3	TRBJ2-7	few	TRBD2	CASSQTSGGNYEQYF	TGTGCCAGCAGCCAAACTAGCGGGGGGAACTACGAGCAGTACTTC
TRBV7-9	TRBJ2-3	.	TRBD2	CASSLVAGGADTQYF	TGTGCCAGCAGCTTAGTCGCGGGGGGGGCAGATACGCAGTATTTT
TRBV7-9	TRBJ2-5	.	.	CASSFLRRAQETQYF	TGTGCCAGCAGCTTCCTTCGGCGGGCCCAAGAGACCCAGTACTTC